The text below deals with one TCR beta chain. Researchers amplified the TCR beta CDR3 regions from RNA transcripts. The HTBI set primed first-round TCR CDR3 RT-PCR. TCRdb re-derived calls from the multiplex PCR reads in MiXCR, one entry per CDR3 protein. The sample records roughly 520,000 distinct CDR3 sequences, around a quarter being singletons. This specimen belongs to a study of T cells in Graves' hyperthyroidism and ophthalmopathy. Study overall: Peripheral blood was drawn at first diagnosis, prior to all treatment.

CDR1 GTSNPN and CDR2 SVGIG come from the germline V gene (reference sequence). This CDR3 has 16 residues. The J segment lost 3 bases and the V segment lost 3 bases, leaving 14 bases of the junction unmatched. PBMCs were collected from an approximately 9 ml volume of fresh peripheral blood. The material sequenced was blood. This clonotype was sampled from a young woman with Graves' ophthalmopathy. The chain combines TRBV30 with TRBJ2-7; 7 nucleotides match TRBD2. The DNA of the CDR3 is TGTGCCTGGAGATCGCGGCGGGGGTCCCCTCTCTACGAGCAGTACTTC. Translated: CAWRSRRGSPLYEQYF.